The T cell receptor (beta chain) described here comes from a study of immune evolution from preneoplasia to lung adenocarcinoma. The CDR3 totals 11 residues. From germline, CDR1 is SQVTM and CDR2 ANQGSEA. Between the trimmed V and J ends, which lost 4 bases and 2 bases, there was a span of 6 bases. Between the mid-2010s and the late 2010s, patients underwent resection in Japan or China. TCRdb's table, derived via immunoSEQ multiplex PCR, lists solely in-frame clones and lacks some. The sample yields approximately 8,800 clones, roughly 80% seen once. The sequenced sample was FFPE minimally invasive lung adenocarcinoma tissue. This clonotype was obtained from an older donor with lung adenocarcinoma. The chain combines TRBV29-1 with TRBJ2-7; TRBD1 is a possible D gene (6 bases). The CDR3 sequence: CSVGDTYEQYF. CDR3 DNA: TGCAGCGTTGGGGACACCTACGAGCAGTACTTC.